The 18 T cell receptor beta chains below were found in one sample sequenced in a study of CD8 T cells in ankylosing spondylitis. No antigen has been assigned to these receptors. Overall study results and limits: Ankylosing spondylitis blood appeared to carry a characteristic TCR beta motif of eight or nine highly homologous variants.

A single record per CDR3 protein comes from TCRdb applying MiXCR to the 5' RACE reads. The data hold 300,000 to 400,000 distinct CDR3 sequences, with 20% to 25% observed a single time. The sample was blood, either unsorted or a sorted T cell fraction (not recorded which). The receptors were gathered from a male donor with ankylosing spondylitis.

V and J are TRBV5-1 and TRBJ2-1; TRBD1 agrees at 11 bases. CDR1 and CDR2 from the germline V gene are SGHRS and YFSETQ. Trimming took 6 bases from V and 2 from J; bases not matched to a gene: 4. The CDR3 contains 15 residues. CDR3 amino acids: CASIMGQGAYNEQFF. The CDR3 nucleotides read TGCGCCAGCATCATGGGACAGGGGGCCTACAATGAGCAGTTCTTC.

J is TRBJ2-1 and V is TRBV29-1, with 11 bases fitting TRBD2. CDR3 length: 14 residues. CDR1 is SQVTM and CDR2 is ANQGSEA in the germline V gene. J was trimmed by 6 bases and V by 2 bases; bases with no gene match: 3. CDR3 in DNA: TGCAGCGTTGAACGTCTAGCGGGAGGCAATGAGCAGTTCTTC. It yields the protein CSVERLAGGNEQFF.

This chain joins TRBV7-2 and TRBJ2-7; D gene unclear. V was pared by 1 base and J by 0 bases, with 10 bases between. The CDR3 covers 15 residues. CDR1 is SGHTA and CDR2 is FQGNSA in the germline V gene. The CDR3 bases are TGTGCCAGCAGCTTAGAGACCTGGAGCTCCTACGAGCAGTACTTC. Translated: CASSLETWSSYEQYF. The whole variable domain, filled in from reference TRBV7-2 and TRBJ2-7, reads GAGVSQSPSNKVTEKGKDVELRCDPISGHTALYWYRQSLGQGLEFLIYFQGNSAPDKSGLPSDRFSAERTGGSVSTLTIQRTQQEDSAVYLCASSLETWSSYEQYFGPGTRLTVT.

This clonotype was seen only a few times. DNA of the CDR3: TGTGCCAGCAGCGTAGGATTTCCCGTACGAGGCACAGATACGCAGTATTTT. Its translation: CASSVGFPVRGTDTQYF. The chain joins TRBV9 to TRBJ2-3; D ambiguous. The CDR3 contains 17 residues. Looked up from germline, CDR1 is SGDLS and CDR2 is YYNGEE. V gave up 0 bases and J gave up 1 base, with 15 bases separating them.

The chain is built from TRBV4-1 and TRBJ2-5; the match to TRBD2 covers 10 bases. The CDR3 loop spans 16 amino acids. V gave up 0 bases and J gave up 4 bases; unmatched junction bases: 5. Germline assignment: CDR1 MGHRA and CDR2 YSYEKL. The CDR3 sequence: CASSQELAGVRETQYF. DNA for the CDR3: TGCGCCAGCAGCCAAGAGCTAGCGGGAGTGAGAGAGACCCAGTACTTC.

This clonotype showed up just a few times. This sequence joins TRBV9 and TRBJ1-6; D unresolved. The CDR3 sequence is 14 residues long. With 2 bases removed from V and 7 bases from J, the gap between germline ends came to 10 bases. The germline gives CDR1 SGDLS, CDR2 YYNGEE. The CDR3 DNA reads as TGTGCCAGCAGCGTCTCAACAGACAATTCACCCCTCCACTTT. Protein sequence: CASSVSTDNSPLHF. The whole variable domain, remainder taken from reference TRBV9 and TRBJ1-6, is DSGVTQTPKHLITATGQRVTLRCSPRSGDLSVYWYQQSLDQGLQFLIQYYNGEERAKGNILERFSAQQFPDLHSELNLSSLELGDSALYFCASSVSTDNSPLHFGNGTRLTVT.

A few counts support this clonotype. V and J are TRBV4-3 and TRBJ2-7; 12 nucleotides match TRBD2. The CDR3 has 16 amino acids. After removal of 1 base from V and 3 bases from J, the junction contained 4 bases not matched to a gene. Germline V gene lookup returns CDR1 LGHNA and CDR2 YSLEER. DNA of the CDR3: TGCGCCAGCAGCCAAGGGCGACTAGCGGGAGACTACGAGCAGTACTTC. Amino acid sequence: CASSQGRLAGDYEQYF.

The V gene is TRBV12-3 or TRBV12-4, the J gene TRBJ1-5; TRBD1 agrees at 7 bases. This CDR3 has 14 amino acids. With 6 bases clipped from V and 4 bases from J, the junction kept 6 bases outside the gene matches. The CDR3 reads CASSYNRGNQPQHF. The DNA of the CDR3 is TGTGCCAGCAGCTATAACAGGGGAAATCAGCCCCAGCATTTT.

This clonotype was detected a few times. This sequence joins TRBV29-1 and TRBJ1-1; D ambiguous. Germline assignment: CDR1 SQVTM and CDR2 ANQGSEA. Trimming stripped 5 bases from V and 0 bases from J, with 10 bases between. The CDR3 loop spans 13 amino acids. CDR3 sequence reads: CSVRIFLNTEAFF. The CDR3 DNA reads TGCAGCGTTCGGATCTTTCTGAACACTGAAGCTTTCTTT.

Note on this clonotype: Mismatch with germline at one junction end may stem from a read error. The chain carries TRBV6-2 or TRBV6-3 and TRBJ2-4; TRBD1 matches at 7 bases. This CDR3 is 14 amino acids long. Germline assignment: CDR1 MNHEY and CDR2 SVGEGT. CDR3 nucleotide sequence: TGTGCCAGCAGTTACGACAGGGCCTTGAACATTCAGTGCTTC. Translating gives CASSYDRALNIQCF.

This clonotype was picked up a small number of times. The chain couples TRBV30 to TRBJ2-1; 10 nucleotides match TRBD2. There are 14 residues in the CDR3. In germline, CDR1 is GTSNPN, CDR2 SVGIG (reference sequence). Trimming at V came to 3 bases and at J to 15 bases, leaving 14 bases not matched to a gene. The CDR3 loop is CAWRGGASGSGTFF. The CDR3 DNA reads TGTGCCTGGAGGGGTGGGGCTAGCGGGAGTGGAACGTTCTTC.

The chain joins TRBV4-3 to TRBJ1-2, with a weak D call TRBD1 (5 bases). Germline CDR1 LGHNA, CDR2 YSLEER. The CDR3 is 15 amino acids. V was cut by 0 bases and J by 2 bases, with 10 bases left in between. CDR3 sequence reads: CASSQEIDSNYGYTF. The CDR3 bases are TGCGCCAGCAGCCAAGAAATCGACAGCAACTATGGCTACACCTTC.

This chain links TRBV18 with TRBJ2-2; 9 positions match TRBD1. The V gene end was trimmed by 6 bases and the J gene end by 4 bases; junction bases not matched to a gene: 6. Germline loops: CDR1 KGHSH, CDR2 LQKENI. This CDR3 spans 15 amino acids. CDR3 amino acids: CASSQPGQGTGELFF. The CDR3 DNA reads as TGTGCCAGCTCCCAACCGGGACAGGGCACCGGGGAGCTGTTTTTT.

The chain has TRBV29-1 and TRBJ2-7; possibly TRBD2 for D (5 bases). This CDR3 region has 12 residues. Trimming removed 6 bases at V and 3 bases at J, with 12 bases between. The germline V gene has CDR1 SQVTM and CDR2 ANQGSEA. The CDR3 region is CSVYRDNYEQYF. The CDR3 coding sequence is TGCAGCGTGTACCGGGATAACTACGAGCAGTACTTC.

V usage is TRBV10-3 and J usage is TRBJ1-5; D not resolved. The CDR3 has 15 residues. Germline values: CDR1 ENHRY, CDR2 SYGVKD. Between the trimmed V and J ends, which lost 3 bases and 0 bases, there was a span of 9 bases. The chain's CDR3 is CAISDRGSSNQPQHF. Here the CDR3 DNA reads TGTGCCATCAGTGATCGGGGTAGTAGCAATCAGCCCCAGCATTTT.

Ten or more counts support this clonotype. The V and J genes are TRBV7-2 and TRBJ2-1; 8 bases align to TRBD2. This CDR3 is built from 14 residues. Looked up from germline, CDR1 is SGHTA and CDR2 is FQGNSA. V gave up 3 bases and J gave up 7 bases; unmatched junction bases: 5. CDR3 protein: CASSFSGGGNEQFF. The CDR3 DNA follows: TGTGCCAGCAGCTTCTCCGGGGGGGGGAATGAGCAGTTCTTC.

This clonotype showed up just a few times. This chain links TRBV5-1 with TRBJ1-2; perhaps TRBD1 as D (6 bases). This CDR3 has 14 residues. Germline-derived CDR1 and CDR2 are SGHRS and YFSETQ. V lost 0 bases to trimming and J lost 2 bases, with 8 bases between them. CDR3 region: CASSLGDRNYGYTF. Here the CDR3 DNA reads TGCGCCAGCAGCTTGGGAGACAGGAACTATGGCTACACCTTC.

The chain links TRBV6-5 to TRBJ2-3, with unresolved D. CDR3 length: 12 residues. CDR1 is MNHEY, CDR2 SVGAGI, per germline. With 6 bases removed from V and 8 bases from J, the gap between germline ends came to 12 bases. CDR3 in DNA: TGTGCCAGCAGCCGTCGTGGAGTTACGCAGTATTTT. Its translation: CASSRRGVTQYF.